This entry describes one TCR beta chain. The sample holds a few counts of this clonotype. Its cognate antigen has yet to be identified. Qualities for individual bases were not recorded, and no much larger clone is one base off. The sample originates from a study of response to subunit inactivated influenza vaccine (dated by TCRdb to about 2018). Some background on the complete study: Deep quantitative T cell receptor repertoire profiling was used in the study to track responses to a trivalent subunit inactivated influenza vaccine.

Taken from the germline V gene, the CDR1 and CDR2 loops are SGHTA and FQGNSA. The CDR3, cysteine through phenylalanine, is 15 amino acids long. Only the CDR3 DNA is retained, 45 bases long and in frame from the first base. V is reduced by 2 bases and J by 0 bases, leaving a spacing of 8 bases between them. The library was prepared using RT-PCR. The instrument given in TCRdb is Illumina HiSeq 2500. TCRdb reworked the public reads: Q25 trimming with fastp, MiXCR clone assembly, productive beta chains retained. Rows with a matching CDR3 protein are joined into one entry that keeps the most common DNA and genes. The sample has some 640,000 distinct CDR3 sequences on record, approximately 15% of them singletons. The biggest ten clones account for roughly 6.4% of the sample. What the authors observed across the whole study: It was suggested by the authors that each seasonal influenza vaccination may recruit only a limited number of new T cells.

The sample in question was PBMCs from blood, obtained roughly 2 weeks before vaccination. The receptor was isolated from a man aged 50-59 years who received an inactivated influenza vaccine. Donor details come from another sample of the same person, matched by shared clones. The V gene is TRBV7-2 and the J gene is TRBJ2-1, with an unclear D gene assignment. CDR3 region: CASSLTQTSYNEQFF. The DNA reads as follows: TGTGCCAGCAGCTTAACTCAGACCTCCTACAATGAGCAGTTCTTC.